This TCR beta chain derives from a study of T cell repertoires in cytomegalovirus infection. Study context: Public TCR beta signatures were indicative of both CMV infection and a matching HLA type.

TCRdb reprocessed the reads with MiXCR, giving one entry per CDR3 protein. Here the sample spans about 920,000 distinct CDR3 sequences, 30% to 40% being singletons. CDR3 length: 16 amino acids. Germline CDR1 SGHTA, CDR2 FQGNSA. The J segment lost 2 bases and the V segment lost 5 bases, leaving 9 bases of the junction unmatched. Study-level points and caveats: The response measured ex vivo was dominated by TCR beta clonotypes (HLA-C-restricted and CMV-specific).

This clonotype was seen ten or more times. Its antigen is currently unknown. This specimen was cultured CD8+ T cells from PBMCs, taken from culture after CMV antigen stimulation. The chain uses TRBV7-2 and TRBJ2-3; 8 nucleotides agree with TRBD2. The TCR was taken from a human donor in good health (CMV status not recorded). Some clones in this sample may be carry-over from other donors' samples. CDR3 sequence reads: CASSKDGGGYTDTQYF. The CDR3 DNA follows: TGTGCCAGCAGCAAAGACGGGGGGGGGTACACAGATACGCAGTATTTT.